This TCR beta chain was sequenced during a study of blood T cell repertoires in COVID-19. Clones were read by immunoSEQ multiplex PCR, and TCRdb kept only the in-frame ones, dropping some. There are about 74,000 clones in the sample; 90% occur only once, and approximately 1.4% lies in the top ten. This CDR3 spans 17 amino acids. Germline CDR1 is MDHEN and CDR2 is SYDVKM. The V segment lost 6 bases and the J segment 5 bases; nucleotides outside the gene matches: 15. Sequenced: peripheral blood. The source is a man aged 50-60 years with acute or convalescent COVID-19. The rearrangement joins TRBV28 to TRBJ2-5, with 10 bases matching TRBD1. CDR3 residues: CASSLSGQGVIGETQYF. As DNA, the CDR3 is TGTGCCAGCAGCCTCTCTGGACAGGGGGTAATAGGGGAGACCCAGTACTTC.